The T cell receptor beta chain under discussion was sequenced for a study of blood T cell repertoires in COVID-19. Per the study methods: By means of reference gene primer amplification, nucleated cell counts were estimated. Data came from immunoSEQ multiplex PCR; TCRdb stores just in-frame clones and leaves some out. D and trimming were read from the DNA, whereas the V and J calls and clone size are those reported in that table. This sample has some 250,000 clones, with around 88% found just once. CDR3 length equals 14 residues. Germline V CDR1 and CDR2: SGDLS, YYNGEE. V shed 2 bases, J shed 4 bases, and the junction held 3 bases outside the gene matches.

V gene TRBV9 combines with J gene TRBJ2-1; 7 nucleotides align to TRBD2. This receptor was taken from a man aged 80 or over with acute or convalescent COVID-19. The sample consisted of peripheral blood. The CDR3 is CASSVRERYNEQFF. The DNA of the CDR3 is TGTGCCAGCAGCGTGCGGGAGAGGTACAATGAGCAGTTCTTC.